This TCR beta chain was retrieved from a study of tissue T cells after allogeneic stem cell transplantation. Study-level results: In patients and mice, blood and spleen missed much of tissue repertoire. Limitations included a small, clinically heterogeneous cohort and limited sampling depth. Anatomically similar tissues had similar TCR repertoires within each patient.

The CDR3 loop spans 15 amino acids. This clone was seen more than once but under ten times. Its antigen is not known. Germline and genes here are mouse. The read is 1 residue too short to cover the CDR3 end, so that end is filled in from the germline J gene. The assay was immunoSEQ multiplex PCR, and TCRdb's table has in-frame clones only and misses some. The table lists about 9,000 clones, under 55% of them singletons, with 7.4% in the top ten. Indicated time point: mouse harvest day 7 after allogeneic transplant. Mouse grafts combined 10^7 T-cell-depleted bone marrow cells with 10^6 splenic CD5+ T cells.

This TCR derives from a female BALB/c mouse given C57BL/6 T cells with graft-versus-host disease after an allogeneic hematopoietic cell transplant. The J gene is TRBJ2-1, the V gene TRBV22; the D call TRBD1 from the table was never checked on the DNA. TRBV22 is noted as a pseudogene. Sequencing was carried out using gut tissue. CDR3 DNA (partial): TGTGCCAGCAGTTGTCCCAGGGCGGGCTATGCTGAGCAGTTC. It translates to CASSCPRAGYAEQF. The whole CDR3 protein is CASSCPRAGYAEQFF.